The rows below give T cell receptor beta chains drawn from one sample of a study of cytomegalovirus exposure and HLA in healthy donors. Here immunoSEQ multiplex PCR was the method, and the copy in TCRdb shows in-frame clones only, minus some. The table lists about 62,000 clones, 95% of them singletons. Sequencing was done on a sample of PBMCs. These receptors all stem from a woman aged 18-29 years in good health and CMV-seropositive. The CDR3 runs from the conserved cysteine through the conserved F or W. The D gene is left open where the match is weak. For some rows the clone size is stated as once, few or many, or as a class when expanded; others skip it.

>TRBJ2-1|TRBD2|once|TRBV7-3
TGTGCCAGCAGCTATAGCGGGGTGGCTGAGCAGTTCTTC
CASSYSGVAEQFF
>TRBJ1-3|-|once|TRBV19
TGTGCCAGTACTAGATCAGCTGGAAACACCATATATTTT
CASTRSAGNTIYF
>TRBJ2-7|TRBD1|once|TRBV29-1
TGCAGCGTTGACCAGACAGGGAGCTCCTACGAGCAGTACTTC
CSVDQTGSSYEQYF
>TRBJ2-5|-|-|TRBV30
TGTGCCTGGAGTGGAGTTAGAGCACAAGAGACCCAGTACTTC
CAWSGVRAQETQYF
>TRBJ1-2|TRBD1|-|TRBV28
TGTGCCAGCAGTTTAATCGGGGACAGGGTGAGCTACACCTTC
CASSLIGDRVSYTF
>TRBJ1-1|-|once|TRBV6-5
TGTGCCAGCAGTTTGGCAGGAGGAGTAAACACTGAAGCTTTCTTT
CASSLAGGVNTEAFF
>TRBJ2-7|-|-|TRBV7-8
TGTGCCAGCAGCCCCCGGTACAGGGCCTCTTACGAGCAGTACTTC
CASSPRYRASYEQYF
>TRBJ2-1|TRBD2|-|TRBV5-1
TGCGCCAGCAGCTTTTCACCTTCAGCGGGAGGGTCCCAAGCCAACATTCGATATGAGCAGTTCTTC
CASSFSPSAGGSQANIRYEQFF
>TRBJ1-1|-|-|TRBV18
TGTGCCAGCTCTCCTAAAGGGACCCAGGGGTGGACTGAAGCTTTCTTT
CASSPKGTQGWTEAFF
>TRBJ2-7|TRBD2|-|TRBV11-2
TGTGCCAGCAGCTTAGTAGCGGGGGCCGGCTACGAGCAGTACTTC
CASSLVAGAGYEQYF
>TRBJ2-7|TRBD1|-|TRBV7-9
TGTGCCAGCACAGCAAGTTCGGACAGGGGTGTCCCTGACTTC
CASTASSDRGVPDF
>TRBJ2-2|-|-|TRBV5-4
TGTGCCAGCAGCTTGTCGGGGTCCGGGGAGCTGTTTTTT
CASSLSGSGELFF
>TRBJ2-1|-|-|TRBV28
TGTGCCAGCAGTGTGCCCGGGAGCTCCTACAATGAGCAGTTCTTC
CASSVPGSSYNEQFF
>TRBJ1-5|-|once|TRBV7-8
TGTGCCAGCAGCTTTTCATCAGGGCCAGGCAATCAGCCCCAGCATTTT
CASSFSSGPGNQPQHF
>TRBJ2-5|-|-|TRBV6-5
TGTGCCAGCAGTTTTTCCATTCAAGAGACCCAGTACTTC
CASSFSIQETQYF
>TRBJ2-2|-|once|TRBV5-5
TGTGCCAGCAGCTTCCGTTCGGAGAGAGGGGGGGAGCTGTTTTTT
CASSFRSERGGELFF
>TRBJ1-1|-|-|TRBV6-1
TGTGCCAGCAGCCTGACAAAGAACACTGAAGCTTTCTTT
CASSLTKNTEAFF
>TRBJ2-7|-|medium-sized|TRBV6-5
TGTGCCAGCAGTTACGCCCCAAGGGGCGAGCAGTACTTC
CASSYAPRGEQYF
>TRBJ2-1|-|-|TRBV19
TGTGCCAGTAGTAGAAAACAGGGCTACAATGAGCAGTTCTTC
CASSRKQGYNEQFF
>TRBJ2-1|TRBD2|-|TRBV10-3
TGTGCCATCAGACTAGCGGGAGCCTATGAGCAGTTCTTC
CAIRLAGAYEQFF
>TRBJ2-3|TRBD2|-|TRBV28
TGTGCCAGCGGAAATAGCGGGGTCCTTCCCACAGATACGCAGTATTTT
CASGNSGVLPTDTQYF
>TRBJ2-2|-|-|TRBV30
TGTGCCTGGGCCGGTGAACTAGCCGGGGAGCTGTTTTTT
CAWAGELAGELFF